The entry below describes one T cell receptor beta chain. The sample comes from a study of blood T cell repertoires in COVID-19. About the research overall: Samples representing acute and convalescent COVID-19 were sourced from the United States, Italy and Spain. Nucleic acid was either cDNA or gDNA, and it came from T cells, B-cell-depleted T cells, or PBMCs.

Germline loops: CDR1 LNHNV, CDR2 YYDKDF (reference sequence). The CDR3 has 15 residues. The J segment lost 2 bases and the V segment lost 4 bases, leaving 5 bases of the junction unmatched. Per the original methods: Cell counts per sample came from amplifying reference gene primers. Some clones are missing from TCRdb's copy, which holds only in-frame ones; the method was immunoSEQ multiplex PCR. Clone size and the V and J calls come from that table; the DNA yielded D and trimming. The sample carries 270,000 or so clones, approximately 85% recorded once. This TCR came from a human donor in a cohort sampled during active COVID-19. The V and J genes are TRBV15 and TRBJ2-1, with 7 bases aligning to TRBD2. Sequences were obtained from peripheral blood. The CDR3 bases are TGTGCCACCAGCAATGATCTAGCGGCCTACAATGAGCAGTTCTTC. Protein product: CATSNDLAAYNEQFF.